This T cell receptor beta chain emerged from a study of cytomegalovirus exposure and HLA in healthy donors. Whole-study results and caveats: In a later analysis, TCR beta V- and J-gene trimming showed a link to a missense DCLRE1C variant. What TCR beta sequences reportedly achieved was accurate prediction of HLA-A and HLA-B alleles in most subjects. About 87% or about 30% of the time was how often most TCR beta V segments were productive, according to an earlier analysis.

13 Jbeta primers and 60 Vbeta primers were used for the PCR. Profiled with immunoSEQ multiplex PCR; TCRdb holds only in-frame clones, not every one. The sample contains under 200,000 clones, about 85% of which appear only once. Turning to this clone: Its antigen is not identified.

CDR3 length: 17 residues. CDR1 and CDR2 (germline): LGHNA, YNFKEQ. J gave up 4 bases and V 2 bases, and 10 bases lay outside the gene matches. Material: PBMCs. The TCR comes from a man aged 45 to 65 in good health and CMV-seropositive. The V call is TRBV4-2, the J call TRBJ1-2; 10 bases are shared with TRBD1. CDR3 protein: CASSQSIRDRGVYGYTF. The CDR3 coding sequence is TGTGCCAGCAGCCAAAGCATCCGGGACAGGGGCGTCTATGGCTACACCTTC.